This entry lists 28 T cell receptor beta chains sequenced from one sample in a study of T cells in Graves' hyperthyroidism and ophthalmopathy. Amplification yielded TCR beta CDR3 regions, with RNA transcripts as the source. In the first-round RT-PCR of the TCR CDR3, the HTBI primer set was used. TCRdb fed the multiplex PCR reads into MiXCR, producing one record per CDR3 protein. Of about 460,000 distinct CDR3 sequences detected, around a fifth appear once; the ten largest clones hold under 55%. Sequencing was done on a sample of blood. The receptors originated from a woman aged 65 to 85 with Graves' ophthalmopathy.

J is TRBJ1-1 and V is TRBV10-2; no reliable D call. This CDR3 has 14 residues. V gave up 7 bases and J gave up 0 bases, with 12 bases separating them. CDR1 is WSHSY and CDR2 is SAAADI in the germline V gene. CDR3 loop: CASKRWQMNTEAFF. CDR3 bases: TGCGCCAGCAAAAGGTGGCAGATGAACACTGAAGCTTTCTTT.

This clonotype showed up just a few times. V is TRBV30 and J is TRBJ1-1; D gene ambiguous. This CDR3 is built from 12 residues. V was shortened by 7 bases and J by 1 base, with 10 bases between the two germline ends. Germline V gene data show CDR1 as GTSNPN and CDR2 as SVGIG (reference sequence). The CDR3 coding sequence is TGTGCCTCCACCCGAGGGAACACTGAAGCTTTCTTT. Amino acid sequence: CASTRGNTEAFF. The whole variable domain, filled in from reference TRBV30 and TRBJ1-1, reads SQTIHQWPATLVQPVGSPLSLECTVEGTSNPNLYWYRQAAGRGLQLLFYSVGIGQISSEVPQNLSASRPQDRQFILSSKKLLLSDSGFYLCASTRGNTEAFFGQGTRLTVV.

About this clonotype itself: Possible read error: a much larger clone is one base away. V gene TRBV10-3 combines with J gene TRBJ1-4, with D uncertain. CDR3 length: 13 residues. Per germline, CDR1 ENHRY and CDR2 SYGVKD. This CDR3 reads CAIADGFNEKLSF. As DNA, the CDR3 is TGTGCCATCGCGGACGGCTTTAATGAAAAACTGTCTTTT.

This rearrangement joins TRBV20-1 to TRBJ1-1, with D unresolved. V lost 0 bases and J lost 6, with 17 bases in between. The germline gives CDR1 DFQATT, CDR2 SNEGSKA (reference sequence). The CDR3 covers 15 residues. The CDR3 loop reads CSARDPGLRLAEAFF. DNA of the CDR3: TGCAGTGCTAGAGATCCGGGTCTTCGGTTGGCTGAAGCTTTCTTT.

The CDR3 is CASFPPGLSHFF. The CDR3 nucleotides read TGTGCCAGCTTCCCTCCGGGACTTAGCCACTTCTTC. The chain employs TRBV2 and TRBJ2-1; tentative D call: TRBD2 (6 bases). Germline V CDR1 and CDR2: SNHLY, FYNNEI. V was cut by 8 bases and J by 16 bases, with 21 bases left in between. The length of the CDR3 is 12 residues.

This clonotype was seen at least ten times. The chain employs TRBV28 and TRBJ1-2; D is perhaps TRBD1 (6 bases). This CDR3 region has 15 residues. Deletions cut 4 bases from V and 7 bases from J, with 19 bases between. Germline V gene data show CDR1 as MDHEN and CDR2 as SYDVKM. DNA for the CDR3: TGTGCCAGCAGTTCCGGGGGGGGCCTCACCGGTGGCTACACCTTC. Protein: CASSSGGGLTGGYTF.

This clonotype has just one count. The chain links TRBV19 to TRBJ1-5; D gene unclear. CDR3 length: 13 amino acids. In germline, CDR1 is LNHDA, CDR2 SQIVND (reference sequence). The germline V and J ends were trimmed by 7 bases and 0 bases, with 7 bases remaining between them. CDR3 DNA: TGTGCCAGTACAGAACATAGCAATCAGCCCCAGCATTTT. This translates into CASTEHSNQPQHF.

This clonotype occurred many times. This chain uses TRBV6-6 with TRBJ2-3; weak D call: TRBD2 (6 bases). The CDR3 is made up of 18 amino acids. Germline loops: CDR1 MNHNY, CDR2 SVGAGI (reference sequence). V shed 0 bases and J shed 0 bases, with 16 bases lying between them. Here the CDR3 DNA reads TGTGCCAGCAGTTACTCGAATCGGGCGGGAACCAGCACAGATACGCAGTATTTT. Residues: CASSYSNRAGTSTDTQYF.

This clonotype turned up a few times. The V call is TRBV6-2 or TRBV6-3, the J call TRBJ1-1; D is ambiguous. Trimming stripped 6 bases from V and 1 base from J, with 12 bases between. Looked up from germline, CDR1 is MNHEY and CDR2 is SVGEGT. The CDR3 extends over 14 amino acids. The CDR3 region is CASSPHRWNTEAFF. CDR3 nucleotides: TGTGCCAGCAGCCCCCACCGATGGAACACTGAAGCTTTCTTT.

This chain's CDR3 is CASSVGTGGLNTEAFF. CDR3 nucleotide sequence: TGTGCCAGCAGCGTAGGTACCGGGGGCCTTAACACTGAAGCTTTCTTT. The chain joins TRBV9 to TRBJ1-1, with a possible D match to TRBD1 (6 bases). There are 16 residues in the CDR3. The V and J ends lost 0 bases and 2 bases respectively, with 14 bases between them. Germline V CDR1 and CDR2: SGDLS, YYNGEE. The whole variable domain, remainder taken from reference TRBV9 and TRBJ1-1, is DSGVTQTPKHLITATGQRVTLRCSPRSGDLSVYWYQQSLDQGLQFLIQYYNGEERAKGNILERFSAQQFPDLHSELNLSSLELGDSALYFCASSVGTGGLNTEAFFGQGTRLTVV.

The CDR3: CASGLVARKINGYTF. CDR3 sequence (DNA): TGTGCTAGTGGTTTGGTCGCCCGGAAGATCAATGGCTACACCTTC. The V call is TRBV12-5, the J call TRBJ1-2; D remains unclear. Germline CDR1 and CDR2: LGHNT and FRNRAP. This CDR3 spans 15 amino acids. V lost 0 bases and J 6 bases, leaving 14 bases between the germline ends.

This clonotype occurred many times. This chain uses TRBV6-2 or TRBV6-3 with TRBJ1-1; D may be TRBD1 (6 bases). Between the trimmed V and J ends, which lost 6 bases and 8 bases, there was a span of 10 bases. The CDR3 is 11 residues long. CDR1 and CDR2 (germline): MNHEY, SVGEGT. CDR3 in DNA: TGTGCCAGCAGCCCCGGGGGCGAAGCTTTCTTT. Its translation: CASSPGGEAFF.

A few counts support this clonotype. The chain employs TRBV12-3 or TRBV12-4 and TRBJ1-6; TRBD1 might be the D (5 bases). The CDR3 loop spans 15 amino acids. Trimming pared 3 bases from V and 7 bases from J, leaving 13 bases between. This CDR3 reads CASSLGRARNSPLHF. The CDR3 DNA follows: TGTGCCAGCAGTTTGGGGCGGGCTAGGAATTCACCCCTCCACTTT.

There are a few counts of this clonotype. DNA for the CDR3: TGTGCCACCAGCCCCTCCCCGGGACAGGGGAACAATGAGCAGTTCTTC. This sequence encodes CATSPSPGQGNNEQFF. This sequence joins TRBV24-1 and TRBJ2-1; 10 positions agree with TRBD1. The CDR3 sequence is 16 residues long. Per the germline V gene, CDR1 is KGHDR and CDR2 is SFDVKD. The J segment lost 5 bases and the V segment lost 7 bases, leaving 10 bases of the junction unmatched.

CDR3 nucleotides: TGTGCCTGGATAGCGGGAGTCAATGAGCAGTTCTTC. Translating gives CAWIAGVNEQFF. The chain links TRBV30 to TRBJ2-1; 9 nucleotides match TRBD2. The V gene's germline CDR1 is GTSNPN and CDR2 SVGIG (reference sequence). V was clipped by 4 bases and J by 6 bases; unmatched bases: 1. The CDR3 consists of 12 residues.

To note about this clonotype: A junction end diverges from the germline sequence, so it may reflect a read error. This chain links TRBV6-2 or TRBV6-3 with TRBJ2-1; D not resolved. In germline, CDR1 is MNHEY, CDR2 SVGEGT. This CDR3 region has 14 residues. The CDR3 loop is CASSYTSSYNEQLF. As DNA, the CDR3 is TGTGCCAGCAGTTACACCAGCTCCTACAATGAGCAGCTCTTC.

As regards this clonotype: This clone may be a read error of a much larger clone one base away. The chain has TRBV11-2 and TRBJ2-3, with 8 nucleotides matching TRBD2. The V gene's germline CDR1 is SGHAT and CDR2 FQNNGV. The CDR3 is made up of 17 amino acids. The CDR3: CASSSRTSRTRTVTQYF. The CDR3 DNA reads TGTGCCAGCAGCTCCCGGACTAGCAGGACACGCACAGTTACGCAGTATTTT.

This clonotype has just a few counts. The chain joins TRBV11-2 to TRBJ1-1; 7 bases are a match to TRBD1. Germline assignment: CDR1 SGHAT and CDR2 FQNNGV. Trimming removed 1 base from V and 4 bases from J; junction bases left unmatched: 9. This CDR3 contains 16 residues. Here the CDR3 DNA reads TGTGCCAGCAGCTTAGTATCTACAGGGGCGTTCACTGAAGCTTTCTTT. As protein: CASSLVSTGAFTEAFF.

This clonotype has only a few counts. The chain combines TRBV5-1 with TRBJ1-2, with TRBD1 as a possible D gene (5 bases). Germline V gene lookup returns CDR1 SGHRS and CDR2 YFSETQ. The CDR3 contains 16 residues. V was clipped by 4 bases and J by 2 bases, with 18 bases between them. CDR3 nucleotides: TGCGCCAGCAGCCGCCCGCCGTCGACAGCGAACTATGGCTACACCTTC. It translates to CASSRPPSTANYGYTF.

Comment on this clonotype: This may be a read error, as it is one base from a much larger clone. The chain couples TRBV25-1 to TRBJ2-2; D remains unclear. The germline CDR1 and CDR2 sequences are MGHDK and SYGVNS. Trimming pared 1 base from V and 1 base from J, leaving 1 base between. This CDR3 has 13 amino acids. In nucleotides, the CDR3 is TGTGCCAGCAGTGAATGGAACACCGGGGAGCTGTTTTTT. This gives the protein CASSEWNTGELFF.

This clonotype was seen a few times. The chain couples TRBV19 to TRBJ2-3, with D uncertain. Germline V gene lookup returns CDR1 LNHDA and CDR2 SQIVND (reference sequence). The CDR3 is 14 amino acids. Trimming shortened V by 4 bases and J by 2 bases, and 10 bases separated the two germline ends. CDR3 region: CASSTLGVTDTQYF. The CDR3 nucleotides read TGTGCCAGTAGTACCCTTGGAGTCACAGATACGCAGTATTTT.

V is TRBV5-6 and J is TRBJ2-1; D is perhaps TRBD1 or TRBD2 (5 bases each). The CDR3 loop spans 13 amino acids. Germline V gives CDR1 SGHDT, CDR2 YYEEEE. V lost 0 bases to trimming and J lost 7 bases, with 8 bases between them. For the CDR3, the DNA is TGTGCCAGCAGCTTGGTGGGGGAGAATGAGCAGTTCTTC. Amino acid sequence: CASSLVGENEQFF. Full variable domain (missing parts from reference TRBV5-6 and TRBJ2-1): DAGVTQSPTHLIKTRGQQVTLRCSPKSGHDTVSWYQQALGQGPQFIFQYYEEEERQRGNFPDRFSGHQFPNYSSELNVNALLLGDSALYLCASSLVGENEQFFGPGTRLTVL.

The chain employs TRBV7-9 and TRBJ2-5; perhaps TRBD2 as D (6 bases). Germline V gives CDR1 SEHNR, CDR2 FQNEAQ (reference sequence). The CDR3 loop spans 14 amino acids. V was clipped by 6 bases and J by 0 bases, with 11 bases between them. CDR3 region: CASRNSGNQETQYF. CDR3 DNA: TGTGCCAGCAGAAATAGCGGTAACCAAGAGACCCAGTACTTC.

This chain joins TRBV5-1 and TRBJ2-2, with 7 bases that match TRBD2. V lost 3 bases and J lost 0; bases outside the gene matches: 5. The germline CDR1 and CDR2 sequences are SGHRS and YFSETQ. This CDR3 spans 16 amino acids. Here the CDR3 reads CASSSTAGANTGELFF. CDR3 coding DNA: TGCGCCAGCAGCTCGACGGCGGGGGCGAACACCGGGGAGCTGTTTTTT. Together with reference TRBV5-1 and TRBJ2-2, the CDR3 gives the full variable domain: KAGVTQTPRYLIKTRGQQVTLSCSPISGHRSVSWYQQTPGQGLQFLFEYFSETQRNKGNFPGRFSGRQFSNSRSEMNVSTLELGDSALYLCASSSTAGANTGELFFGEGSRLTVL.

This clonotype was recorded many times. The chain is built from TRBV27 and TRBJ2-2, with 10 bases identical to TRBD1. V trimming: 6 bases; J trimming: 6 bases; junction bases outside the gene matches: 4. Germline CDR1 and CDR2: MNHEY and SMNVEV (reference sequence). The CDR3 has 14 residues. The CDR3 coding sequence is TGTGCCAGCAGCACTGGACAGGGGGCCGGGGAGCTGTTTTTT. Its protein product is CASSTGQGAGELFF.

The V gene is TRBV4-1, the J gene TRBJ1-1; TRBD1 is a possible D gene (5 bases). Germline CDR1 is MGHRA and CDR2 is YSYEKL. This CDR3 spans 15 amino acids. Trimming left V 4 bases short and J 1 base short, with 13 bases between. Here the CDR3 reads CASSPRADRNTEAFF. The CDR3 DNA reads TGCGCCAGCAGCCCGCGGGCTGACAGGAACACTGAAGCTTTCTTT.

The chain has TRBV30 and TRBJ1-5; TRBD1 aligns across 10 bases. The junction had 12 bases not matched to a gene; V was cut back by 1 base and J by 6 bases. CDR1 and CDR2 from the germline V gene are GTSNPN and SVGIG (reference sequence). The CDR3 spans 17 residues. The CDR3 DNA sequence: TGTGCCTGGAGTGCCCCCGCGACAGGGGGCTGGAGTCAGCCCCAGCATTTT. Protein sequence: CAWSAPATGGWSQPQHF.

The rearrangement links TRBV20-1 to TRBJ2-5; TRBD2 aligns across 11 bases. Trimming took 2 bases from V and 5 from J; bases not matched to a gene: 10. Germline lookup yields CDR1 DFQATT and CDR2 SNEGSKA (reference sequence). The CDR3 spans 16 residues. The CDR3 reads CSARPSSGRPGETQYF. CDR3 bases: TGCAGTGCTAGACCCTCTAGCGGGAGGCCGGGGGAGACCCAGTACTTC.